The present TCR beta chain was sequenced within a study of blood T cell repertoires in COVID-19. Per germline, CDR1 SGHRS and CDR2 YFSETQ. CDR3 length: 14 amino acids. V lost 3 bases, J lost 7 bases, and 9 bases stayed unmatched. Original methodology: The authors estimated nucleated cell counts from reference gene primer amplification. This table comes from immunoSEQ multiplex PCR, and its TCRdb copy is limited to in-frame clones, with some not included. V and J calls and clone size are copied from that table; D and trimming were computed from the DNA. The sample contains about 210,000 clones, approximately 83% of which appear only once.

V usage is TRBV5-1 and J usage is TRBJ1-2, with 7 bases aligning to TRBD1. Material: peripheral blood. The receptor was derived from a middle-aged woman with active or convalescent COVID-19. CDR3 in DNA: TGCGCCAGCAGCTCCACAGGGGCGGACGGTGGCTACACCTTC. This encodes CASSSTGADGGYTF.